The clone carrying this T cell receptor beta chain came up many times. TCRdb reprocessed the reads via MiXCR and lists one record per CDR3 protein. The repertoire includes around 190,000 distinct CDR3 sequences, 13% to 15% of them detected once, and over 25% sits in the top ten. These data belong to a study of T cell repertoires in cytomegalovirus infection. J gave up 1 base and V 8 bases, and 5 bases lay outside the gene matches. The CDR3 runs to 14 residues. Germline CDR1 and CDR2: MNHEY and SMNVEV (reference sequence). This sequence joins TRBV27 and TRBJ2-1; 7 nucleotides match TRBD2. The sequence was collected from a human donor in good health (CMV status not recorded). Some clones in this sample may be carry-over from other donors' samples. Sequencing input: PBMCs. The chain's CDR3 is CASRSGSSYNEQFF. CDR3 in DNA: TGTGCCAGCCGTAGCGGGTCTTCCTACAATGAGCAGTTCTTC.